This T cell receptor beta chain is from a study of Ad26.COV2.S vaccination and SARS-CoV-2 variants. The CDR3 length is 13 residues. V lost 2 bases to trimming and J lost 5 bases, with 9 bases between them. Per germline, CDR1 MDHEN and CDR2 SYDVKM. The assay was immunoSEQ multiplex PCR, and TCRdb's table has in-frame clones only and misses some. The sample yields 300,000 to 400,000 clones, less than 90% seen once. As to treatment: around 19 received Ad26.COV2.S at low or high dose, single or two shots; about 5 received placebo; per-sample allocation not given. All samples were drawn on day 63, counting from the first vaccine or placebo injection. Vaccination employed an Ad26 vector expressing the Wuhan-strain SARS-CoV-2 spike.

This TCR was sampled from a person aged 18-65 years who received the Ad26.COV2.S COVID-19 vaccine or a placebo. The source material was peripheral blood, sampled in a trial of Ad26.COV2.S vaccine versus placebo. The rearrangement uses TRBV28 and TRBJ1-1; D uncertain. CDR3 residues: CASSLRVETEAFF. The CDR3 DNA reads as TGTGCCAGCAGTTTACGGGTAGAGACTGAAGCTTTCTTT. The full variable domain, completed using reference TRBV28 and TRBJ1-1, is DVKVTQSSRYLVKRTGEKVFLECVQDMDHENMFWYRQDPGLGLRLIYFSYDVKMKEKGDIPEGYSVSREKKERFSLILESASTNQTSMYLCASSLRVETEAFFGQGTRLTVV.